A single sample is the source of the 22 T cell receptor beta chains below, sequenced in a study of cytomegalovirus exposure and HLA in healthy donors. PCR employed 60 Vbeta and 13 Jbeta primers. Profiling relied on immunoSEQ multiplex PCR, and the TCRdb table lists in-frame clones only, not all of them. The table lists roughly 200,000 clones, 78% of them singletons. Material for sequencing was PBMCs. The receptors here all came from a woman in her 30s in good health and CMV-seropositive.

The rearrangement links TRBV30 to TRBJ2-7; 9 bases fit TRBD1. Trimming at V came to 4 bases and at J to 6 bases, leaving 10 bases not matched to a gene. Germline values: CDR1 GTSNPN, CDR2 SVGIG (reference sequence). The CDR3 has 14 residues. The CDR3 region is CAWTAGTGSGEQYF. In DNA, the CDR3 is TGTGCCTGGACCGCAGGGACAGGGAGTGGCGAGCAGTACTTC.

The chain links TRBV5-1 to TRBJ2-1; perhaps TRBD2 as D (7 bases). The CDR3 is 14 amino acids. With 4 bases removed from V and 15 bases from J, the gap between germline ends came to 23 bases. Germline CDR1 and CDR2: SGHRS and YFSETQ. The CDR3 nucleotides read TGCGCCAGCAGCGTGGGGGGGGACGGGGGGCCGCCGTTCTTC. This sequence encodes CASSVGGDGGPPFF. Drawing the rest from reference TRBV5-1 and TRBJ2-1, the complete variable domain is KAGVTQTPRYLIKTRGQQVTLSCSPISGHRSVSWYQQTPGQGLQFLFEYFSETQRNKGNFPGRFSGRQFSNSRSEMNVSTLELGDSALYLCASSVGGDGGPPFFGPGTRLTVL.

This chain connects TRBV5-1 to TRBJ1-4; 8 bases are shared with TRBD1. J was trimmed by 5 bases and V by 3 bases; bases with no gene match: 3. Germline CDR1 SGHRS, CDR2 YFSETQ. The CDR3 runs to 14 residues. CDR3: CASSSGGRNEKLFF. The DNA for the CDR3 is TGCGCCAGCAGCTCAGGGGGCAGAAATGAAAAACTGTTTTTT.

A few counts support this clone. The gene calls are TRBV7-3 and TRBJ2-3, with a possible D match to TRBD2 (7 bases). Deletions cut 5 bases from V and 2 bases from J, with 11 bases between. CDR1 and CDR2 from the germline V gene are SGHTA and FQGTGA. CDR3 length: 14 amino acids. The CDR3 DNA follows: TGTGCCAGCAGCATCGGGGGGCCCACAGATACGCAGTATTTT. Its translation: CASSIGGPTDTQYF.

The chain couples TRBV15 to TRBJ2-1; 10 bases line up with TRBD2. This CDR3 region has 14 residues. V shed 9 bases, J shed 7 bases, and the junction held 9 bases outside the gene matches. Germline CDR1 reads LNHNV; CDR2 reads YYDKDF (reference sequence). CDR3 region: CATKSGRGGNEQFF. The CDR3 DNA sequence: TGTGCCACTAAAAGCGGGAGGGGTGGGAATGAGCAGTTCTTC.

The chain recombines TRBV2 with TRBJ1-1; no reliable D call. There are 13 residues in the CDR3. V was clipped by 6 bases and J by 7 bases, with 15 bases between them. From germline, CDR1 is SNHLY and CDR2 FYNNEI. CDR3 residues: CASSWTVRGEAFF. The CDR3 DNA reads as TGTGCCAGCAGCTGGACGGTGCGGGGTGAAGCTTTCTTT.

The chain recombines TRBV6-5 with TRBJ2-5, with D maybe TRBD1 (5 bases). CDR1 and CDR2 from the germline V gene are MNHEY and SVGAGI. V was trimmed by 7 bases and J by 5 bases, leaving 20 bases between them. CDR3 length: 15 amino acids. CDR3 loop: CASNHEGATWETQYF. CDR3 DNA sequence: TGTGCCAGCAACCACGAAGGGGCTACCTGGGAGACCCAGTACTTC.

The chain has TRBV28 and TRBJ2-7, with 12 bases identical to TRBD2. The CDR3 has 14 residues. The V segment lost 7 bases and the J segment 2 bases; nucleotides outside the gene matches: 3. CDR1 is MDHEN, CDR2 SYDVKM, per germline. The CDR3 DNA follows: TGTGCCAGCACGCGACTAGCGGGAGCCTACGAGCAGTACTTC. This codes for CASTRLAGAYEQYF. Looking up the rest from reference TRBV28 and TRBJ2-7 gives the full variable domain: DVKVTQSSRYLVKRTGEKVFLECVQDMDHENMFWYRQDPGLGLRLIYFSYDVKMKEKGDIPEGYSVSREKKERFSLILESASTNQTSMYLCASTRLAGAYEQYFGPGTRLTVT.

This clone has a handful of counts. This chain connects TRBV9 to TRBJ2-4; 8 bases are shared with TRBD2. Germline V gene sequence: CDR1 SGDLS, CDR2 YYNGEE. The CDR3 extends over 16 amino acids. With V trimmed by 3 bases and J by 4 bases, 9 bases remained unmatched. CDR3 region: CASSAGVQRGKNIQYF. In DNA form, the CDR3 reads TGTGCCAGCAGCGCGGGCGTACAGCGGGGGAAAAACATTCAGTACTTC.

The chain has TRBV6-1 and TRBJ2-5; TRBD2 aligns across 11 bases. The J segment lost 1 base and the V segment lost 4 bases, leaving 2 bases of the junction unmatched. Germline V CDR1 and CDR2: MNHNS, SASEGT. The CDR3 contains 15 residues. CDR3 region: CASSGTSGPQETQYF. The CDR3 coding sequence is TGTGCCAGCAGTGGGACTAGCGGGCCCCAAGAGACCCAGTACTTC.

The CDR3: CASSDSPGTQYF. The DNA of the CDR3 is TGTGCCAGCAGTGACTCTCCCGGTACGCAGTATTTT. The rearrangement links TRBV6-4 to TRBJ2-3; no clear D. Germline CDR1 reads MRHNA; CDR2 reads SNTAGT. CDR3 length: 12 amino acids. V lost 0 bases to trimming and J lost 8 bases, with 6 bases between them.

This chain links TRBV10-2 with TRBJ1-5; D is unclear. Germline V CDR1 and CDR2: WSHSY, SAAADI. V dropped 4 bases and J dropped 6 bases, with 16 bases sitting between them. The CDR3 spans 15 residues. The CDR3 DNA sequence: TGCGCCAGCAGTGCTGTAGTTGCACGGGGTCAGCCCCAGCATTTT. Protein: CASSAVVARGQPQHF.

The CDR3 nucleotides are TGTGCCAGCTCCCGGGACAGGGGGAAGGAGACCCAGTACTTC. Translating it yields CASSRDRGKETQYF. This chain connects TRBV18 to TRBJ2-5, with 11 bases lining up with TRBD1. Germline V gene lookup returns CDR1 KGHSH and CDR2 LQKENI. This CDR3 has 14 amino acids. The V gene end was trimmed by 6 bases and the J gene end by 5 bases; junction bases not matched to a gene: 5. The full variable domain, rest sourced from reference TRBV18 and TRBJ2-5, is NAGVMQNPRHLVRRRGQEARLRCSPMKGHSHVYWYRQLPEEGLKFMVYLQKENIIDESGMPKERFSAEFPKEGPSILRIQQVVRGDSAAYFCASSRDRGKETQYFGPGTRLLVL.

This clone was detected a few times. The chain uses TRBV5-6 and TRBJ2-7; 8 positions agree with TRBD1. The junction had 5 bases not matched to a gene; V was cut back by 3 bases and J by 0 bases. The CDR3 loop spans 15 amino acids. The germline V gene has CDR1 SGHDT and CDR2 YYEEEE. For the CDR3, the DNA is TGTGCCAGCAGCTCCCCGGACAGGGCCTCCTACGAGCAGTACTTC. Its translation is CASSSPDRASYEQYF.

For this clone: Within the sample, other DNA sequences also encode this same CDR3. The genes are TRBV27 and TRBJ2-7; D perhaps matches TRBD2 (6 bases). Trimming removed 3 bases from V and 0 bases from J, with 9 bases in between. From germline, CDR1 is MNHEY and CDR2 SMNVEV (reference sequence). The CDR3 sequence is 14 residues long. CDR3 sequence: CASSFRESSYEQYF. Written as DNA, the CDR3 is TGTGCCAGCAGTTTCCGGGAGAGCTCCTACGAGCAGTACTTC.

The rearrangement uses TRBV27 and TRBJ1-1; 9 bases map to TRBD1. The germline gives CDR1 MNHEY, CDR2 SMNVEV (reference sequence). After removal of 5 bases from V and 2 bases from J, the junction contained 6 bases not matched to a gene. The CDR3 sequence is 15 residues long. Written as DNA, the CDR3 is TGTGCCAGCAGTCTGGACAGGGGCACCAACACTGAAGCTTTCTTT. It specifies CASSLDRGTNTEAFF.

This chain links TRBV7-2 with TRBJ1-2; TRBD1 aligns across 7 bases. The CDR3 consists of 15 residues. The V segment lost 2 bases and the J segment 5 bases; nucleotides outside the gene matches: 8. Germline CDR1 reads SGHTA; CDR2 reads FQGNSA. In DNA form, the CDR3 reads TGTGCCAGCAGCTTAACAGGGGTTTCGGGGTATGGCTACACCTTC. It yields the protein CASSLTGVSGYGYTF.

The gene calls are TRBV4-1 and TRBJ1-1, with a weak D call TRBD1 (6 bases). Germline loops: CDR1 MGHRA, CDR2 YSYEKL. This CDR3 is built from 15 residues. V lost 3 bases and J lost 5, with 16 bases in between. The CDR3 reads CASSHEQGISTEAFF. The CDR3 coding sequence is TGCGCCAGCAGCCATGAACAGGGAATTTCGACTGAAGCTTTCTTT.

The chain links TRBV30 to TRBJ1-3; D is perhaps TRBD1 (5 bases). Germline assignment: CDR1 GTSNPN and CDR2 SVGIG (reference sequence). V lost 2 bases and J lost 5, with 7 bases in between. There are 12 residues in the CDR3. The CDR3 bases are TGTGCCTGGAGTAGGGGTAGAAACACCATATATTTT. This gives the protein CAWSRGRNTIYF.

CDR3 amino acids: CASSLVAARPWEQYF. CDR3 bases: TGTGCCAGCAGTTTAGTAGCGGCCCGACCATGGGAGCAGTACTTC. V and J are TRBV27 and TRBJ2-7; a weak D match, TRBD2 (6 bases). CDR1 and CDR2 from the germline V gene are MNHEY and SMNVEV (reference sequence). This CDR3 region has 15 residues. The V gene lost 2 bases and the J gene lost 7 bases, with 18 bases spanning the gap.

This clone was counted a few times. This sequence joins TRBV5-5 and TRBJ2-7; 11 positions match TRBD2. V lost 4 bases and J lost 6; bases outside the gene matches: 9. Germline CDR1 is SGHKS and CDR2 is YYEKEE (reference sequence). The CDR3 runs to 15 residues. CDR3 sequence: CASSPGLAAAPEQYF. In DNA, the CDR3 is TGTGCCAGCAGCCCGGGACTAGCGGCTGCCCCCGAGCAGTACTTC. Variable domain in full (rest from reference TRBV5-5 and TRBJ2-7): DAGVTQSPTHLIKTRGQQVTLRCSPISGHKSVSWYQQVLGQGPQFIFQYYEKEERGRGNFPDRFSARQFPNYSSELNVNALLLGDSALYLCASSPGLAAAPEQYFGPGTRLTVT.

This chain links TRBV30 with TRBJ2-4; 7 nucleotides agree with TRBD1. Germline CDR1 GTSNPN, CDR2 SVGIG (reference sequence). The CDR3 totals 14 residues. The J segment lost 3 bases and the V segment lost 2 bases, leaving 4 bases of the junction unmatched. The CDR3 DNA reads as TGTGCCTGGAGTAGGGGGCAAGACAAAAACATTCAGTACTTC. It is translated as CAWSRGQDKNIQYF.